The clone carrying this T cell receptor beta chain occurred many times. Its cognate antigen is unknown. TCRdb itself ran the reads through MiXCR, one entry per CDR3 protein. Of hundreds of thousands of distinct CDR3 sequences in the sample, around 32% are singletons; the top ten hold 13%. The data were taken from a study of T cell repertoires in cytomegalovirus infection. Study background: Well-studied HLA-B-restricted epitopes and recently identified HLA-C-restricted epitopes of CMV were both used in the study. Carrying CMV and the relevant HLA type showed in public TCR beta signatures. Points from the study as a whole: Summed frequency of public TCR beta families distinguished CMV carriers with the relevant HLA. The study found HLA-C-restricted CMV-specific TCR beta clonotypes dominating the ex vivo response.

Trimming took off 3 bases at V and 5 bases at J, with 14 bases between the two ends. The CDR3 has 15 residues. This receptor was obtained from a human donor in good health (CMV status not recorded). Some clones in this sample may be carry-over from other donors' samples. The V call is TRBV12-3 or TRBV12-4, the J call TRBJ1-5; TRBD1 might be the D (5 bases). Material: cultured CD8+ T cells from PBMCs, obtained from culture after CMV antigen stimulation. CDR3 in DNA: TGTGCCAGCAGTTTCCCGGGGGGAATGGATCAGCCCCAGCATTTT. It is translated as CASSFPGGMDQPQHF.